The next 23 T cell receptor beta chains were all read from a single sample in a study of technical replicates of blood from several donors. Profiling relied on immunoSEQ multiplex PCR, and the TCRdb table lists in-frame clones only, not all of them. The sample holds under 90,000 clones; around 97% are singletons and the top ten take around 0.22%. Sequenced input: T cells isolated from PBMCs. The receptors were sampled from a human donor in good health.

This clone was seen a single time. The rearrangement uses TRBV27 and TRBJ2-3, with TRBD2 identical over 7 bases. CDR1 is MNHEY, CDR2 SMNVEV, per germline (reference sequence). The CDR3 sequence is 16 residues long. Trimming took 5 bases from V and 6 from J; bases not matched to a gene: 14. CDR3 loop: CASSPTPGGGSDTQYF. CDR3 DNA: TGTGCCAGCAGTCCCACCCCCGGCGGGGGATCCGATACGCAGTATTTT.

The J gene is TRBJ1-1, the V gene TRBV30; D is ambiguous. The CDR3 has 11 amino acids. Trimming removed 4 bases at V and 5 bases at J, with 8 bases between. From germline, CDR1 is GTSNPN and CDR2 SVGIG (reference sequence). The CDR3 protein is CAWKAPTEAFF. CDR3 coding DNA: TGTGCCTGGAAAGCCCCGACTGAAGCTTTCTTT.

This rearrangement joins TRBV27 to TRBJ2-3; a possible D gene is TRBD1 (6 bases). The ends were cut back, 7 bases at V and 0 bases at J, with 11 bases in the middle. Germline CDR1 reads MNHEY; CDR2 reads SMNVEV (reference sequence). The CDR3 spans 14 residues. The CDR3: CASKVRGSTDTQYF. The DNA for the CDR3 is TGTGCCAGCAAGGTCAGGGGAAGCACAGATACGCAGTATTTT.

On this clone: The germline gene is not matched at one end of the junction; a read error may be the cause. Other DNA sequences of this sample code for an identical CDR3. The chain combines TRBV5-6 with TRBJ1-3, with D hard to call. CDR3 length: 14 amino acids. Germline V gene lookup returns CDR1 SGHDT and CDR2 YYEEEE. The CDR3 reads CASSPGEAGNTIYF. The DNA for the CDR3 is TGTGCTAGCAGCCCGGGTGAGGCTGGAAACACCATATATTTT.

Concerning this clone: An end of the junction does not agree with germline; a read error may underlie this. J is TRBJ1-2 and V is TRBV6-1; 8 nucleotides match TRBD1. Germline V gene data show CDR1 as MNHNS and CDR2 as SASEGT. The CDR3 is 11 amino acids. The CDR3 DNA reads TGTGCCACCACAGGGGGGGCTTTGTTTCTCTTC. Encoded protein: CATTGGALFLF.

The chain couples TRBV5-5 to TRBJ1-2; weak D call: TRBD1 (6 bases). There are 13 residues in the CDR3. V dropped 5 bases and J dropped 6 bases, with 14 bases sitting between them. Germline assignment: CDR1 SGHKS and CDR2 YYEKEE (reference sequence). CDR3 coding DNA: TGTGCCAGCAGACAGGGTGTCGGGAATGGCTACACCTTC. Its protein is CASRQGVGNGYTF.

The chain combines TRBV30 with TRBJ2-1; the match to TRBD1 covers 8 bases. Germline V CDR1 and CDR2: GTSNPN, SVGIG (reference sequence). The length of the CDR3 is 14 residues. V lost 4 bases, J lost 7 bases, and 9 bases stayed unmatched. Here the CDR3 DNA reads TGTGCCTGGACGACAGGGGACTCGTGGAATGAGCAGTTCTTC. Residues: CAWTTGDSWNEQFF.

The chain has TRBV27 and TRBJ2-5; 15 nucleotides align to TRBD2. Germline-derived CDR1 and CDR2 are MNHEY and SMNVEV (reference sequence). CDR3 length: 15 residues. The ends lost 8 bases at V and 5 bases at J; junction bases unmatched: 6. The CDR3 region has the DNA TGTGCCAGCGGGACTAGCGGGAGGTCAGTGGAGACCCAGTACTTC. It codes for CASGTSGRSVETQYF.

This sequence joins TRBV27 and TRBJ2-1, with D possibly being TRBD1 (5 bases). The CDR3 extends over 14 amino acids. Germline assignment: CDR1 MNHEY and CDR2 SMNVEV (reference sequence). Between the trimmed V and J ends, which lost 0 bases and 4 bases, there was a span of 7 bases. The CDR3 DNA reads TGTGCCAGCAGTTTATCGACAGATTACAATGAGCAGTTCTTC. Amino acid sequence: CASSLSTDYNEQFF.

This sequence joins TRBV5-4 and TRBJ2-5, with D hard to call. Germline V gene sequence: CDR1 SGHNT, CDR2 YYREEE (reference sequence). CDR3 length: 13 amino acids. V was cut by 1 base and J by 5 bases, with 9 bases left in between. DNA of the CDR3: TGTGCCAGCAGCTTGTTCTATTTTGAGACCCAGTACTTC. Amino acids: CASSLFYFETQYF.

This clone has only one observation. This chain joins TRBV6-6 and TRBJ2-7; 7 bases are shared with TRBD2. Germline CDR1 and CDR2: MNHNY and SVGAGI (reference sequence). Losses at the gene ends were 6 bases for V and 3 bases for J; bases not matched to a gene: 8. This CDR3 region has 14 residues. This CDR3 is CASRGTTLDYEQYF. The CDR3 nucleotides read TGTGCCAGCAGGGGGACTACCCTTGACTACGAGCAGTACTTC.

In DNA, the CDR3 is TGTGCCTGGTCTAATACAGGGAGTACTGAAAAACTGTTTTTT. Encoded protein: CAWSNTGSTEKLFF. This rearrangement joins TRBV30 to TRBJ1-4, with a tentative D call TRBD1 (6 bases). The CDR3 length is 14 residues. Trimming took off 5 bases at V and 7 bases at J, with 17 bases between the two ends. CDR1 GTSNPN and CDR2 SVGIG come from the germline V gene (reference sequence).

The chain is built from TRBV30 and TRBJ1-5, with D possibly TRBD1 on 5 matching bases. V gave up 2 bases and J gave up 5 bases, with 13 bases separating them. The CDR3 is 14 residues long. Germline CDR1 and CDR2: GTSNPN and SVGIG (reference sequence). CDR3 nucleotide sequence: TGTGCCTGGAGTACTGAATCGGGGGATCAGCCCCAGCATTTT. Translation gives CAWSTESGDQPQHF.

CDR3 nucleotide sequence: TGTGCCAGTAGTATATCGGGGGGAAACATTCAGTACTTC. Amino acids: CASSISGGNIQYF. The chain has TRBV19 and TRBJ2-4; TRBD2 aligns across 7 bases. Per germline, CDR1 LNHDA and CDR2 SQIVND (reference sequence). The CDR3 runs 13 residues. V shed 2 bases and J 6 bases; nucleotides not matched to a gene: 1.

This clone was found once. V is TRBV29-1 and J is TRBJ2-2; 7 positions match TRBD2. V lost 4 bases, J lost 6 bases, and 5 bases stayed unmatched. The CDR3 runs to 13 residues. Per germline, CDR1 SQVTM and CDR2 ANQGSEA. CDR3 region: CSVGGRGAGELFF. As DNA, the CDR3 is TGCAGCGTTGGGGGGAGGGGAGCCGGGGAGCTGTTTTTT.

V and J are TRBV5-4 and TRBJ1-1; D not certain. Trimming stripped 5 bases from V and 3 bases from J, with 14 bases between. Germline V gene data show CDR1 as SGHNT and CDR2 as YYREEE (reference sequence). This CDR3 comprises 14 residues. The CDR3 DNA follows: TGTGCCAGCAGTACTGGGTCCGGGGACACTGAAGCTTTCTTT. Its translation is CASSTGSGDTEAFF.

The CDR3 DNA reads as TGTGCCAGCAGCCCATCGGTTGGGGCTTATACGCAGTATTTT. Protein: CASSPSVGAYTQYF. The chain couples TRBV11-3 to TRBJ2-3; tentatively, D is TRBD1 (5 bases). V lost 5 bases, J lost 7 bases, and 16 bases lay in between. CDR1 and CDR2 (germline): SGHNT, YENEEA. The CDR3 has 14 residues.

CDR3 residues: CASRNSGGNEKLFF. The CDR3 bases are TGTGCCAGCAGGAATTCAGGGGGTAATGAAAAACTGTTTTTT. The chain recombines TRBV28 with TRBJ1-4; 7 nucleotides agree with TRBD1. Germline V CDR1 and CDR2: MDHEN, SYDVKM. The J segment lost 4 bases and the V segment lost 6 bases, leaving 5 bases of the junction unmatched. There are 14 residues in the CDR3.

The chain joins TRBV7-3 to TRBJ1-2; maybe TRBD1 (5 bases). Germline loops: CDR1 SGHTA, CDR2 FQGTGA. This CDR3 is 13 amino acids long. The V and J ends lost 2 bases and 8 bases respectively, with 12 bases between them. In nucleotides, the CDR3 is TGTGCCAGCAGCTTACGGGGCGGGGACGGCTACACCTTC. Encoded protein: CASSLRGGDGYTF.

The chain recombines TRBV7-9 with TRBJ1-2, with D tentatively TRBD1 (6 bases). The CDR3 totals 15 residues. V was pared by 5 bases and J by 5 bases, with 18 bases between. Germline V gene sequence: CDR1 SEHNR, CDR2 FQNEAQ (reference sequence). The CDR3: CASSPGRQQGYGYTF. For the CDR3, the DNA is TGTGCCAGCAGCCCCGGCCGACAGCAGGGGTATGGCTACACCTTC.

V gene TRBV5-1 combines with J gene TRBJ2-1; 7 nucleotides line up with TRBD1. There are 15 residues in the CDR3. V trimming: 4 bases; J trimming: 3 bases; junction bases outside the gene matches: 7. Germline loops: CDR1 SGHRS, CDR2 YFSETQ. The CDR3 sequence: CASSPGTADYNEQFF. The CDR3 coding sequence is TGCGCCAGCAGCCCCGGGACAGCAGACTACAATGAGCAGTTCTTC.

The rearrangement links TRBV2 to TRBJ2-1; 10 bases fit TRBD1. CDR1 is SNHLY and CDR2 is FYNNEI in the germline V gene. J gave up 6 bases and V 5 bases, and 7 bases lay outside the gene matches. The length of the CDR3 is 15 residues. The CDR3 loop reads CASSLGQGSVNEQFF. The CDR3, as DNA: TGTGCCAGCAGTCTGGGACAGGGGTCCGTCAATGAGCAGTTCTTC.

The gene calls are TRBV5-1 and TRBJ2-7; tentatively, D is TRBD2 (6 bases). CDR1 SGHRS and CDR2 YFSETQ come from the germline V gene. The CDR3 extends over 16 amino acids. Between the trimmed V and J ends, which lost 3 bases and 0 bases, there was a span of 16 bases. The CDR3 nucleotides are TGCGCCAGCAGCTACGGGGGACGGGGGAGCTCCTACGAGCAGTACTTC. As protein: CASSYGGRGSSYEQYF.